Listed here are 18 T cell receptor beta chains from one sample, sequenced in a study of CD8+CD57+ T cells in acquired aplastic anemia listed by TCRdb under 2018. The reads were generated on an Illumina HiSeq 2000. Genomic DNA served as template for TCR beta VDJ combination and CDR3 sequence profiling. The public sequencing data were trimmed at Q25 with fastp and processed into clonotypes with MiXCR by TCRdb, which kept only in-frame beta chains. Rows merge per CDR3 protein into single entries with the most common DNA and genes. The sample includes approximately 170,000 distinct CDR3 sequences, with roughly 45% observed a single time. The ten largest make up 3.2% of the sample. The patients picked for sequencing were ones in whom flow cytometry had shown an expansion of CD8+CD57+ cells. Sequenced sample: sorted CD4+, CD8+, or CD8+CD57+ T cells (not recorded which) from PBMCs. These receptors were obtained from a human donor with aplastic anemia.

This clonotype was observed many times. The chain combines TRBV19 with TRBJ1-3; weak D call: TRBD1 (5 bases). V was cut by 7 bases and J by 2 bases, with 18 bases left in between. Germline assignment: CDR1 LNHDA and CDR2 SQIVND (reference sequence). The CDR3 consists of 16 residues. As DNA, the CDR3 is TGTGCCAGTACCCCTGGGGATACGGGGGCTGGAAACACCATATATTTT. Its translation is CASTPGDTGAGNTIYF.

In its sample, this clonotype was seen a few times. It may be a read error: a sequence one base away is much more abundant. The CDR3 does not close with the conserved phenylalanine or tryptophan, likely indicating a read error. The chain couples TRBV11-2 to TRBJ2-5, with TRBD2 matching over 11 bases. This CDR3 is built from 18 residues. Per germline, CDR1 SGHAT and CDR2 FQNNGV. Germline trimming cut 2 bases from V and 5 bases from J; bases unmatched to any gene: 13. The CDR3 spells CASSLYGTSGSRRETQYL. The CDR3 nucleotides are TGTGCCAGCAGCTTATACGGGACTAGCGGCTCACGGAGGGAGACCCAGTACCTC.

CDR3 residues: CATSSDTDTQYF. CDR3 nucleotide sequence: TGTGCCACCAGCAGCGACACAGATACGCAGTATTTT. This sequence joins TRBV15 and TRBJ2-3; D not resolved. Germline loops: CDR1 LNHNV, CDR2 YYDKDF (reference sequence). Trimming shortened V by 3 bases and J by 2 bases, and 3 bases separated the two germline ends. The CDR3 runs to 12 residues.

The chain recombines TRBV4-2 with TRBJ2-5, with TRBD2 matching over 9 bases. Germline assignment: CDR1 LGHNA and CDR2 YNFKEQ. There are 15 residues in the CDR3. The ends lost 4 bases at V and 5 bases at J; junction bases unmatched: 8. Here the CDR3 reads CASSPLAGTGETQYF. In DNA form, the CDR3 reads TGTGCCAGCAGCCCGCTAGCGGGAACCGGCGAGACCCAGTACTTC.

Note on this clonotype: A much larger clone is a single base away; this may be a read error. The rearrangement joins TRBV27 to TRBJ2-7; D may be TRBD2 (5 bases). There are 15 residues in the CDR3. V lost 8 bases and J 0 bases, leaving 17 bases between the germline ends. From germline, CDR1 is MNHEY and CDR2 SMNVEV (reference sequence). CDR3 DNA: TGTGCCAGCGCAGAGGCATTAGGGAGCTCCTACGAGCAGTACTTC. Its translation is CASAEALGSSYEQYF.

This clonotype was picked up many times. This clone may be a read error of a much larger clone one base away. The chain recombines TRBV2 with TRBJ2-7; possible D gene TRBD1, 8 bases. The CDR3 has 14 amino acids. V gave up 2 bases and J gave up 3 bases, with 11 bases separating them. Germline CDR1 and CDR2: SNHLY and FYNNEI. Written as DNA, the CDR3 is TGTGCCAGCAGTGAAACAGGGGGGGGCTACGAGCAGTACGTC. Translated, it gives CASSETGGGYEQYV.

The table lists this clonotype with a count of one. The rearrangement links TRBV11-1 to TRBJ2-1; D not certain. Germline lookup yields CDR1 SGHAT and CDR2 FQDESV (reference sequence). V lost 5 bases and J 6 bases, leaving 14 bases between the germline ends. There are 14 residues in the CDR3. The CDR3 loop reads CASSPRLVGNEQFF. In DNA, the CDR3 is TGTGCCAGCAGCCCCAGACTCGTCGGCAATGAGCAGTTCTTC.

The J gene is TRBJ1-1, the V gene TRBV10-3; perhaps TRBD1 as D (6 bases). Trimming removed 0 bases at V and 4 bases at J, with 12 bases between. The CDR3 consists of 15 residues. The germline CDR1 and CDR2 sequences are ENHRY and SYGVKD. The CDR3 here is CAISESTGRTTEAFF. The CDR3 DNA follows: TGTGCCATCAGTGAGTCGACAGGTCGTACCACTGAAGCTTTCTTT.

The genes are TRBV24-1 and TRBJ2-3, with unresolved D. The CDR3 consists of 12 residues. The V end was cut by 4 bases, the J end by 11 bases, with 12 bases between. The germline CDR1 and CDR2 sequences are KGHDR and SFDVKD. The CDR3 coding sequence is TGTGCCACCAGTGACTTTTATCTCAGGCAGTATTTT. It is translated as CATSDFYLRQYF.

This chain connects TRBV9 to TRBJ1-1; D gene ambiguous. Germline CDR1 reads SGDLS; CDR2 reads YYNGEE. V was shortened by 4 bases and J by 0 bases, with 16 bases between the two germline ends. The CDR3 spans 16 residues. This CDR3 reads CASSKYLAELNTEAFF. In DNA form, the CDR3 reads TGTGCCAGCAGCAAGTACTTAGCAGAACTGAACACTGAAGCTTTCTTT.

The table lists this clonotype with many counts. The V and J genes are TRBV7-9 and TRBJ1-2; 8 bases match TRBD1. The CDR3 runs to 13 residues. Germline CDR1 is SEHNR and CDR2 is FQNEAQ (reference sequence). The V and J ends lost 5 bases and 6 bases, in that order; junction bases with no gene match: 5. The CDR3 is CASSQGASNGYTF. In DNA, the CDR3 is TGTGCCAGCAGCCAGGGGGCATCGAATGGCTACACCTTC. The full variable domain, rest sourced from reference TRBV7-9 and TRBJ1-2, is DTGVSQNPRHKITKRGQNVTFRCDPISEHNRLYWYRQTLGQGPEFLTYFQNEAQLEKSRLLSDRFSAERPKGSFSTLEIQRTEQGDSAMYLCASSQGASNGYTFGSGTRLTVV.

The chain recombines TRBV29-1 with TRBJ1-3; D is perhaps TRBD1 (6 bases). Germline assignment: CDR1 SQVTM and CDR2 ANQGSEA. Trimming left V 3 bases short and J 3 bases short, with 9 bases between. The CDR3 runs 13 residues. CDR3 sequence (DNA): TGCAGCGTTGACACAGGGAGTGGAAACACCATATATTTT. As protein: CSVDTGSGNTIYF.

Many counts were recorded for this clonotype. This rearrangement joins TRBV6-6 to TRBJ2-5; either TRBD1 or TRBD2 may fit D (5 bases each). CDR3 length: 15 residues. V was cut by 0 bases and J by 4 bases, with 12 bases left in between. The germline CDR1 and CDR2 sequences are MNHNY and SVGAGI (reference sequence). CDR3 coding DNA: TGTGCCAGCAGTTACTCGCCGGGGCGAGGAGAGACCCAGTACTTC. It encodes CASSYSPGRGETQYF.

The chain is built from TRBV24-1 and TRBJ1-5; no clear D gene. The ends were cut back, 4 bases at V and 0 bases at J, with 12 bases in the middle. The germline V gene has CDR1 KGHDR and CDR2 SFDVKD. This CDR3 is 16 amino acids long. CDR3 bases: TGTGCCACCAGTGACCCTGCCCGGGGTAGCAATCAGCCCCAGCATTTT. It codes for CATSDPARGSNQPQHF.

This sequence joins TRBV19 and TRBJ1-5; D is unclear. Looked up from germline, CDR1 is LNHDA and CDR2 is SQIVND (reference sequence). The length of the CDR3 is 15 residues. Trimming removed 3 bases at V and 0 bases at J, with 9 bases between. In DNA form, the CDR3 reads TGTGCCAGTAGTATGTCCAGGTATAGCAATCAGCCCCAGCATTTT. Amino acid sequence: CASSMSRYSNQPQHF.

V usage is TRBV12-1 and J usage is TRBJ2-7; the tabulated D call, TRBD2, remains unverified against the DNA. TRBV12-1 is a pseudogene. This CDR3 comprises 14 residues. The CDR3: CASSSAGGQDEQYF. The CDR3 region has the DNA TGTGCCAGCAGCTCAGCGGGGGGGCAGGACGAGCAGTACTTC.

In its sample, this clonotype was seen many times. The chain combines TRBV15 with TRBJ2-1, with D tentatively TRBD1 or TRBD2 (5 bases each). The CDR3 covers 16 residues. V dropped 0 bases and J dropped 7 bases, with 16 bases sitting between them. Per the germline V gene, CDR1 is LNHNV and CDR2 is YYDKDF (reference sequence). The DNA for the CDR3 is TGTGCCACCAGCAGAGAGAGGGGCCTCCTGGTGAATGAGCAGTTCTTC. This encodes CATSRERGLLVNEQFF.

There are many counts of this clonotype. The V and J genes are TRBV19 and TRBJ1-4; unclear D gene. The CDR3 is 11 residues long. Deletions cut 4 bases from V and 6 bases from J, with 3 bases between. The germline V gene encodes CDR1 LNHDA and CDR2 SQIVND (reference sequence). CDR3 nucleotide sequence: TGTGCCAGTAGTACTTATGAAAAACTGTTTTTT. It specifies CASSTYEKLFF.